This is a list of T cell receptor beta chains from one sample in a study of early T cells in non-severe SARS-CoV-2 infection. Using its own MiXCR run on the 5' RACE reads, TCRdb lists one record per CDR3 protein. Of approximately 33,000 distinct CDR3 sequences listed, 5.3% are singletons. Input material: whole blood. These TCRs come from an adult who was a healthcare worker with PCR-confirmed SARS-CoV-2 infection or an uninfected control (not recorded which). The CDR3 runs from the conserved cysteine through the conserved F or W. A D gene is named only where the DNA matches it firmly. Only some rows state a clone size, as once, few, many or a class for expanded clones.

cdr3_nt	cdr3_aa	clone_size	j_call	v_call	d_call
TGTGCCAGCAGCTTAAGCGGGACAGGGGCGAGCAATCAGCCCCAGCATTTT	CASSLSGTGASNQPQHF	few	TRBJ1-5	TRBV7-8	TRBD1
TGCAGTGCTAGATCGACTAGCGGGGGGGACTCAGATACGCAGTATTTT	CSARSTSGGDSDTQYF	few	TRBJ2-3	TRBV20-1	TRBD2
TGCAGTGCTAGTATTGGGGGGCAGATTCAGCCCCAGCATTTT	CSASIGGQIQPQHF	many	TRBJ1-5	TRBV20-1	-
TGCGCCAGCAGTGAGGGACTAGCGGGACCAGCGGATACGCAGTATTTT	CASSEGLAGPADTQYF	many	TRBJ2-3	TRBV10-1	TRBD2
TGTGCCAGCAGCCCGAACGCCCGTAACTATGGCTACACCTTC	CASSPNARNYGYTF	many	TRBJ1-2	TRBV9	-
TGCAGTGCTAGAGAGAATAGCAATCAGCCCCAGCATTTT	CSARENSNQPQHF	-	TRBJ1-5	TRBV20-1	-
TGCAGTGCTGGGGGGACAGGGCAGAACTATGGCTACACCTTC	CSAGGTGQNYGYTF	few	TRBJ1-2	TRBV20-1	TRBD1
TGTGCCAGCAGCGTAGACGACTACCGAGACAATGAGCAGTTCTTC	CASSVDDYRDNEQFF	many	TRBJ2-1	TRBV9	-
TGTGCCAGCAGTGCTGGACTAGCGGGGGGCGGGACCCAGTACTTC	CASSAGLAGGGTQYF	many	TRBJ2-5	TRBV12-3/TRBV12-4	TRBD2
TGTGCCATCCGTGAAGGGGGCGGTAATGAAAAACTGTTTTTT	CAIREGGGNEKLFF	few	TRBJ1-4	TRBV10-3	TRBD1
TGTGCCAGCAGTTTGCGGAGGTATAGCAATCAGCCCCAGCATTTT	CASSLRRYSNQPQHF	many	TRBJ1-5	TRBV28	-
TGTGCCAGCAGCTTTGGGGCCTCTGGAAACACCATATATTTT	CASSFGASGNTIYF	few	TRBJ1-3	TRBV7-2	-
TGTGCCAGCAGCGGGGACCTCCGGAGCTCCTATAATTCACCCCTCCACTTT	CASSGDLRSSYNSPLHF	many	TRBJ1-6	TRBV9	-
TGTGCCAGTAGTATAGTGGGGTTTCGCCATGGCTACACCTTC	CASSIVGFRHGYTF	many	TRBJ1-2	TRBV19	-
TGTGCCAGCAGCGATAGGACAGGGTGGAACACCGGGGAGCTGTTTTTT	CASSDRTGWNTGELFF	few	TRBJ2-2	TRBV9	TRBD1
TGTGCCAGCAGTTTGGCGTTGGGCACTGAAGCTTTCTTT	CASSLALGTEAFF	many	TRBJ1-1	TRBV12-3/TRBV12-4	-
TGTGCCAGCAGTACCGGGGGAGAGACCCAGTACTTC	CASSTGGETQYF	many	TRBJ2-5	TRBV6-5	-
TGTGCTAGCAGCTTACTTGACAGATTCACAGATACGCAGTATTTT	CASSLLDRFTDTQYF	many	TRBJ2-3	TRBV7-7	-
TGTGCCAGCAGCCCGGGACTAGCGGGGACATACAATGAGCAGTTCTTC	CASSPGLAGTYNEQFF	many	TRBJ2-1	TRBV5-4	TRBD2
TGTGCCAGCAGTGAGGTTCAGCTTAACTATGGCTACACCTTC	CASSEVQLNYGYTF	many	TRBJ1-2	TRBV2	-
TGTGCCAGCAGCTTTTTTCAGGGGTACAATGAGCAGTTCTTC	CASSFFQGYNEQFF	few	TRBJ2-1	TRBV7-9	-
TGTGCCAGCAGCTTGGTGGCGAGCTCCTACAATGAGCAGTTCTTC	CASSLVASSYNEQFF	-	TRBJ2-1	TRBV7-3	-
TGTGCCAGTAGTGTAGTCCCCAGGGACACCGGGGAGCTGTTTTTT	CASSVVPRDTGELFF	many	TRBJ2-2	TRBV19	-
TGTGCCAGCAGCCCGACAGCCTGGGACGAGCAGTACTTC	CASSPTAWDEQYF	few	TRBJ2-7	TRBV7-9	-
TGTGCCAGCAGGGACTTTATTAAGGGAAAACTGTTTTTT	CASRDFIKGKLFF	-	TRBJ1-4	TRBV27	-
TGTGCCAGCAGTTTTCGGGGTGCAGGGGGCTCAGAGACCCAGTACTTC	CASSFRGAGGSETQYF	many	TRBJ2-5	TRBV27	TRBD1
TGTGCCAGCAGGGTGGGCCTCGGGGCGGACGAGCAGTACTTC	CASRVGLGADEQYF	many	TRBJ2-7	TRBV25-1	-
TGTGCCGTCCGGGAGGTTGGTAGGCGAGAGACCCAGTACTTC	CAVREVGRRETQYF	many	TRBJ2-5	TRBV6-6	TRBD2